The present T cell receptor beta chain was sequenced within a study of response to subunit inactivated influenza vaccine. Findings of the study overall: Every seasonal influenza vaccination brings in few new T cells, the authors suggested.

TCRdb reprocessed the RT-PCR reads with MiXCR, giving one entry per CDR3 protein. This repertoire shows about 800,000 distinct CDR3 sequences, 21% found once; its top ten account for around 9.6%. Per the germline V gene, CDR1 is MNHEY and CDR2 is SVGEGT. This CDR3 is built from 12 residues. V was shortened by 2 bases and J by 2 bases, with 4 bases between the two germline ends. With respect to this clonotype: What it binds is unknown.

The material sequenced was PBMCs from blood, taken about 5 days after vaccination. This TCR came from a man aged 50 to 59 who received an inactivated influenza vaccine. J is TRBJ2-7 and V is TRBV6-2 or TRBV6-3; D unresolved. The CDR3 sequence is CASSYAAYEQYF. For the CDR3, the DNA is TGTGCCAGCAGTTACGCAGCCTACGAGCAGTACTTC.